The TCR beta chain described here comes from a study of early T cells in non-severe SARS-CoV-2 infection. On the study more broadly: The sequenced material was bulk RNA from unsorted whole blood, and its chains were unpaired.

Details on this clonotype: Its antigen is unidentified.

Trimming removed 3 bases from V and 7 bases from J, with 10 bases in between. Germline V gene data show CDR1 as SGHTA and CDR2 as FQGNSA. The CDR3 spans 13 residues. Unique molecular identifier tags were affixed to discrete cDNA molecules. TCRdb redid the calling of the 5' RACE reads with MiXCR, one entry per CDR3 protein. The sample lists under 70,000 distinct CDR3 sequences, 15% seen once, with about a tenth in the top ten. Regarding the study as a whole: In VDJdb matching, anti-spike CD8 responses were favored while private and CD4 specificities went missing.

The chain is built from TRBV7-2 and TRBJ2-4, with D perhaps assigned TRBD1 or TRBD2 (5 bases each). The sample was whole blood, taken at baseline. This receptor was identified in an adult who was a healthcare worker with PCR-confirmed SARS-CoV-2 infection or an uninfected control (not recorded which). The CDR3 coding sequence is TGTGCCAGCAGCTTCGGGACGGCGAACATTCAGTACTTC. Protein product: CASSFGTANIQYF.